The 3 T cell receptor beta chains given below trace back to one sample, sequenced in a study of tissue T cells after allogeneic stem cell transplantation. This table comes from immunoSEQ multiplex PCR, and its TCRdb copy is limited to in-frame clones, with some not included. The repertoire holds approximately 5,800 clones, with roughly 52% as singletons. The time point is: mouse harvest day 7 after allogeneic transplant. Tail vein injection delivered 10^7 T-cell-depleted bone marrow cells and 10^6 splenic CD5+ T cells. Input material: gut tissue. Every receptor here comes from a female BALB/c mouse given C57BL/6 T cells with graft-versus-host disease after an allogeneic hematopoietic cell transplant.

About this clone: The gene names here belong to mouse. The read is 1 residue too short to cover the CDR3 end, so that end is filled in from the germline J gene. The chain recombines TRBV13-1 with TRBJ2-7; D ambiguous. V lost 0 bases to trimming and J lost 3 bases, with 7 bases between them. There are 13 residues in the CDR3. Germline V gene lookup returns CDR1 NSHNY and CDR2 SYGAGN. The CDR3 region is CASSDAQSYEQYF. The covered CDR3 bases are TGTGCCAGCAGTGATGCACAGAGCTATGAACAGTAC.

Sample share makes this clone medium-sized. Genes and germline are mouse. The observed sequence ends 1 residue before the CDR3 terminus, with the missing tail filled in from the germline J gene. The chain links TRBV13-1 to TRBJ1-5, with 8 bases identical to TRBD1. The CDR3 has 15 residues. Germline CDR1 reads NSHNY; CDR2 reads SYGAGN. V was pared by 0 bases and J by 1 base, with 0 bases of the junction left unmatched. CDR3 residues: CASSDGDRNNQAPLF. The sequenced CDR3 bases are TGTGCCAGCAGTGATGGGGACAGGAACAACCAGGCTCCGCTT.

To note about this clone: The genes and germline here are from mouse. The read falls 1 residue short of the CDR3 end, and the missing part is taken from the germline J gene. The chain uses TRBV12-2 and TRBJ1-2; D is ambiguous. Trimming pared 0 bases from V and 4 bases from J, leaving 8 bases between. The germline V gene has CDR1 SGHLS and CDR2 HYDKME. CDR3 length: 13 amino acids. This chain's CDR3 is CASSLEWFSDYTF. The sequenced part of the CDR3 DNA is TGTGCCAGCTCTCTCGAGTGGTTCTCCGACTACACC.